The rows below give T cell receptor beta chains drawn from one sample of a study of beta chain features in type 1 diabetes. Some clones are missing from TCRdb's copy, which holds only in-frame ones; the method was immunoSEQ multiplex PCR. In the table there are hundreds of thousands of clones, 10% to 15% of which are singletons. The sample taken for sequencing was naive CD4+ T cells from blood. These TCRs come from a man younger than 35 with type 1 diabetes. Each CDR3 is given with its conserved first and last residue. A D gene is named only where the DNA matches it firmly. Rows give clone size only sometimes, using once, few, many, or a class for an expanded clone.

j_gene | abundance | v_gene | d_gene | CDR3nt | CDR3aa
TRBJ2-6 | few | TRBV9 | - | TGTGCCAGCAGCGCCCCGGCAGGGCCAGCCTCTGGGGCCAACGTCCTGACTTTC | CASSAPAGPASGANVLTF
TRBJ2-5 | - | TRBV30 | TRBD2 | TGTGCCTGGGGACTAGCGGGCGCCTGGGAGACCCAGTACTTC | CAWGLAGAWETQYF
TRBJ1-6 | few | TRBV30 | - | TGTGCCTGGAGGGGGAACCCCTATAATTCACCCCTCCACTTT | CAWRGNPYNSPLHF
TRBJ2-5 | few | TRBV10-2 | - | TGCGCCAGCGGGGGACTCTCGGGGGAGACCCAGTACTTC | CASGGLSGETQYF
TRBJ2-4 | - | TRBV18 | TRBD2 | TGTGCCAGCTCACCAACAGCGGGGTTATTTGAAAACATTCAGTACTTC | CASSPTAGLFENIQYF
TRBJ2-1 | few | TRBV18 | - | TGTGCCAGCTCACCCCCGCTGGGCGGAGAGACGTTCTTC | CASSPPLGGETFF
TRBJ1-5 | - | TRBV7-9 | TRBD1 | TGTGCCAGCAGCTCCCTGACAGGGGGAGGCAATCAGCCCCAGCATTTT | CASSSLTGGGNQPQHF
TRBJ2-5 | - | TRBV4-1 | TRBD2 | TGCGCCAGCAGCCAAGACAGCGGGGGAAAGAAGACCCAGTACTTC | CASSQDSGGKKTQYF
TRBJ2-3 | - | TRBV4-1 | - | TGCGCCAGCAGCCAAGCCCAAGGGATCTCCTACTTCACAGATACGCAGTATTTT | CASSQAQGISYFTDTQYF
TRBJ1-1 | - | TRBV29-1 | - | TGCAGCGTTGAGTCGCGGTTGAACACTGAAGCTTTCTTT | CSVESRLNTEAFF
TRBJ2-7 | - | TRBV5-1 | - | TGCGCCAGCAGCTGGGGTGCAGGCGGCGAGCAGTACTTC | CASSWGAGGEQYF
TRBJ1-1 | - | TRBV11-1 | - | TGTGCCAGCAGCGATAGCGGGACTGAAGCTTTCTTT | CASSDSGTEAFF
TRBJ1-5 | few | TRBV5-1 | - | TGCGCCAGCAGCTTGGGTCGTAATCAGCCCCAGCATTTT | CASSLGRNQPQHF
TRBJ1-6 | few | TRBV27 | - | TGTGCCAGCAGTTTACAGGGGATGAATTCACCCCTCCACTTT | CASSLQGMNSPLHF
TRBJ2-1 | - | TRBV19 | TRBD2 | TGTGCCAGTAGTATATCTACATTGGGGCTAGCGGGGAGGAATGAGCAGTTCTTC | CASSISTLGLAGRNEQFF
TRBJ1-6 | once | TRBV9 | - | TGTGCCAGCAGCTGGACAGAATCCAGCTCCTATAATTCACCCCTCCACTTT | CASSWTESSSYNSPLHF
TRBJ2-7 | - | TRBV29-1 | TRBD1 | TGCAGCGTGGGACAGGGGGCAGGCGAGCAGTACTTC | CSVGQGAGEQYF
TRBJ2-7 | few | TRBV25-1 | TRBD1 | TGTGCCAGCAGTGAATCGAGGGGGACAGACAACGAGCAGTACTTC | CASSESRGTDNEQYF
TRBJ1-1 | few | TRBV19 | - | TGTGCCAGTAGTATAGTCGGGCCGACCGGGCGGAACACTGAAGCTTTCTTT | CASSIVGPTGRNTEAFF
TRBJ2-2 | - | TRBV25-1 | - | TGTGCCAGCAGTGAATCAGGCGGCCAAAACACCGGGGAGCTGTTTTTT | CASSESGGQNTGELFF
TRBJ1-4 | - | TRBV10-3 | TRBD1 | TGTGCCATCAGGGGGACAGGCCTTGACGAAAAACTGTTTTTT | CAIRGTGLDEKLFF
TRBJ2-5 | - | TRBV27 | - | TGTGCCAGCAGTTTAAATAGGGAGGAGACCCAGTACTTC | CASSLNREETQYF
TRBJ1-5 | - | TRBV4-1 | - | TGCGCCAGCAGCCCCCAGGGTATCGGGAGCAATCAGCCCCAGCATTTT | CASSPQGIGSNQPQHF
TRBJ1-2 | few | TRBV18 | - | TGTGCCAGCTCACTTAGGACAGAAATTAACTATGGCTACACCTTC | CASSLRTEINYGYTF
TRBJ2-2 | - | TRBV6-1 | TRBD1 | TGTGCCAGCAGTACCGGACAGGGGGCTACCGGGGAGCTGTTTTTT | CASSTGQGATGELFF
TRBJ1-4 | - | TRBV4-1 | - | TGCGCCAGCAGTCCACCTTCCGGGACCCGCGAAAAACTGTTTTTT | CASSPPSGTREKLFF
TRBJ2-4 | - | TRBV30 | TRBD1 | TGTGCCTGGAGTGTAGGGGGCCTAGCCAACATTCAATACTTC | CAWSVGGLANIQYF
TRBJ2-7 | few | TRBV29-1 | - | TGCAGCGTTGCGCAGGGAAAAGTTTACGAGCAGTACTTC | CSVAQGKVYEQYF
TRBJ1-6 | few | TRBV18 | TRBD1 | TGTGCCAGCTCACCGTGGACAGGGGTTGGGAATTCACCCCTCCACTTT | CASSPWTGVGNSPLHF
TRBJ1-1 | - | TRBV30 | - | TGTGCCTGGAGTGTTCTTTCATGGGGCACTGAAGCTTTCTTT | CAWSVLSWGTEAFF
TRBJ2-7 | - | TRBV5-6 | - | TGTGCCAGCAGCCTGACCGGGAGATACATTGAGCAGTACTTC | CASSLTGRYIEQYF
TRBJ1-1 | - | TRBV9 | - | TGTGCCAGCAGCGTTAAATTACAGGGAGCGAACACTGAAGCTTTCTTT | CASSVKLQGANTEAFF
TRBJ1-6 | - | TRBV5-6 | TRBD1 | TGTGCCAGCAGCTCGTTAGCGACAGGGCATGTACTCCTCCACTTT | CASSSLATGHVLLHF
TRBJ2-1 | - | TRBV18 | TRBD2 | TGTGCCAGCTCACCCGGGACTAGGGAGACCTACAATGAGCAGTTCTTC | CASSPGTRETYNEQFF
TRBJ2-7 | few | TRBV9 | - | TGTGCCAGCAGCGTAGCGCCCGCCACCTACGAGCAGTACTTC | CASSVAPATYEQYF
TRBJ1-2 | few | TRBV4-1 | - | TGCGCCAGCAGCGATCAACTACAGGACCCCTATGGCTACACCTTC | CASSDQLQDPYGYTF
TRBJ1-4 | - | TRBV29-1 | - | TGCAGCGTTGGGGGGGCTAATGAAAAACTGTTTTTT | CSVGGANEKLFF
TRBJ1-6 | - | TRBV2 | - | TGTGCCAGCAGAGAAGCGGGGCCCCATTCACCCCTCCACTTT | CASREAGPHSPLHF
TRBJ2-7 | - | TRBV18 | - | TGTGCCAGCTCACCCCCCGGCGTTTTGTTTGGTGACGAGCAGTACTTC | CASSPPGVLFGDEQYF
TRBJ2-2 | - | TRBV4-1 | - | TGCGCCAGCAGCCATTTAGGCAGGGAGAGCGGGGAGCTGTTTTTT | CASSHLGRESGELFF
TRBJ1-4 | few | TRBV30 | - | TGTGCCTGGATGTGGGACGAAAAACTGTTTTTT | CAWMWDEKLFF
TRBJ2-5 | once | TRBV29-1 | TRBD1 | TGCAGCGTTCAGGGGGTATTATTAGAGACCCAGTACTTC | CSVQGVLLETQYF
TRBJ2-7 | few | TRBV4-1 | TRBD2 | TGCGCCAGCAGCCAAGATCCGCCGCGGCTAGCGGGGGACCAATGGGACTACGAGCAGTACTTC | CASSQDPPRLAGDQWDYEQYF
TRBJ1-5 | few | TRBV28 | - | TGTGCCAGCAGCTCCTCCAAGGGACTCAATCAGCCCCAGCATTTT | CASSSSKGLNQPQHF
TRBJ2-2 | few | TRBV7-9 | - | TGTGCCAGCAGCATGGATCAGGGGTACACCGGGGAGCTGTTTTTT | CASSMDQGYTGELFF
TRBJ1-5 | few | TRBV4-2 | TRBD1 | TGTGCCAGCAGCCAAGGGCAGGGGGTTCAGCCCCAGCATTTT | CASSQGQGVQPQHF
TRBJ2-7 | few | TRBV7-2 | - | TGTGCCAGCAGCTCTCAGCCTCTCAACTCCTACGAGCAGTACTTC | CASSSQPLNSYEQYF
TRBJ1-5 | few | TRBV7-2 | TRBD1 | TGTGCCAGCAGCTTAGTAGGAACAGGGGGCAATCAGCCCCAGCATTTT | CASSLVGTGGNQPQHF
TRBJ2-7 | few | TRBV4-1 | - | TGCGCCAGCAGCCAAGGGACAGTAGATAGCTCCTACGAGCAGTACTTC | CASSQGTVDSSYEQYF
TRBJ2-6 | - | TRBV18 | TRBD1 | TGTGCCAGCTCACCACGTAACGGACAGGGATTCGGTGGGGCCAACGTCCTGACTTTC | CASSPRNGQGFGGANVLTF
TRBJ1-6 | - | TRBV4-1 | - | TGCGCCAGCAGCCAAGGGAACGGGGGTTCTTCACCCCTCCACTTT | CASSQGNGGSSPLHF
TRBJ1-1 | - | TRBV5-1 | TRBD1 | TGCGCCAGCAGCCAGGGACAGAGCACTGAAGCTTTCTTT | CASSQGQSTEAFF
TRBJ1-2 | - | TRBV28 | TRBD1 | TGTGCCAGCAGCCCTAGGGCCCCGACAGGGGGCTTGGGAGGCTACACCTTC | CASSPRAPTGGLGGYTF
TRBJ1-2 | few | TRBV19 | - | TGTGCCAGTAGTATAGTAAACAGGAGGAACTATGGCTACACCTTC | CASSIVNRRNYGYTF
TRBJ2-1 | - | TRBV10-3 | - | TGTGCCATCAGTGAGTCGAGGGGACTGGAGCAGTTCTTC | CAISESRGLEQFF